A single sample gave rise to the 25 T cell receptor beta chains below, sequenced in a study of tumor-infiltrating lymphocytes in oesophageal squamous cell carcinoma (TCRdb year 2016). Libraries came from PCR. Sequenced on an Illumina HiSeq 2000. TCRdb trimmed public reads at Q25 via fastp, called clones via MiXCR and kept in-frame beta chains. One record per CDR3 amino acid sequence lists the most common genes and DNA. In all, the sample holds about 13,000 distinct CDR3 sequences, and roughly half of those were seen once. The ten biggest clones cover around 10% of the sample. The sample comprised blood. The source is a female donor with esophageal squamous cell carcinoma.

By sample fraction, this clonotype is medium-sized. The V call is TRBV11-2, the J call TRBJ2-7; no definite D call. V was shortened by 0 bases and J by 1 base, with 4 bases between the two germline ends. Per the germline V gene, CDR1 is SGHAT and CDR2 is FQNNGV. The CDR3 extends over 13 amino acids. CDR3 DNA: TGTGCCAGCAGCTTAGATGGGTCCTACGAGCAGTACTTC. Translated: CASSLDGSYEQYF.

This clonotype was seen a single time. V and J are TRBV7-2 and TRBJ2-1; D not certain. The end of the DNA aligns better with TRBJ2-7, so the J call may be wrong. Germline V lookup: CDR1 SGHTA, CDR2 FQGNSA. The CDR3 has 13 amino acids. The DNA for the CDR3 is TGTGCCAGCAGCTCACTCACTCGAAACGAGCAGTACTTC. Translating gives CASSSLTRNEQYF.

This clonotype was detected ten times or more. The J gene is TRBJ1-5, the V gene TRBV5-5; D perhaps matches TRBD1 (5 bases). Germline V lookup: CDR1 SGHKS, CDR2 YYEKEE (reference sequence). This CDR3 has 14 amino acids. Trimming cost V 0 bases and J 5 bases, with 9 bases left between them. CDR3 bases: TGTGCCAGCAGCTTGGGACAGTTCGATCAGCCCCAGCATTTT. It is translated as CASSLGQFDQPQHF.

By sample share, this clonotype is large. The genes are TRBV24-1 and TRBJ1-5; D not resolved. The CDR3 consists of 14 residues. Per the germline V gene, CDR1 is KGHDR and CDR2 is SFDVKD. Between the trimmed V and J ends, which lost 0 bases and 3 bases, there was a span of 5 bases. CDR3: CATSDLSINQPQHF. DNA of the CDR3: TGTGCCACCAGTGATTTGAGCATCAATCAGCCCCAGCATTTT.

This chain joins TRBV4-2 and TRBJ2-2; maybe TRBD2 (5 bases). The CDR3 is 16 amino acids. V gave up 0 bases and J gave up 0 bases, with 8 bases separating them. CDR1 is LGHNA, CDR2 YNFKEQ, per germline. The CDR3 nucleotides are TGTGCCAGCAGCCAAGAACTAGTGGCGAACACCGGGGAGCTGTTTTTT. This encodes CASSQELVANTGELFF.

This clonotype occurred a few times. A read error is likely, as this CDR3 ends without the conserved phenylalanine or tryptophan. Because the CDR3's place on the DNA is in doubt, the DNA is left out and the CDR3 is given as listed by TCRdb. The chain couples TRBV7-2 to TRBJ2-6; the tabulated D call, TRBD1, remains unverified against the DNA. The CDR3 sequence runs 21 residues, both termini included. Germline V lookup: CDR1 SGHTA, CDR2 FQGNSA. CDR3 residues: CASSSPRRGGQPTTYEQYFGA.

Remarks on this clonotype: This CDR3 fails to terminate in the conserved phenylalanine or tryptophan, so it likely reflects a read error. Because the CDR3's place on the DNA is in doubt, the DNA is left out and the CDR3 is given as listed by TCRdb. V gene TRBV12-3 or TRBV12-4 combines with J gene TRBJ2-7; the listed D gene, TRBD1, was not tested against the DNA. Including both end residues, the CDR3 is 16 amino acids long. This CDR3 reads CASSQWQGAGGYTFGS.

The rearrangement uses TRBV7-3 and TRBJ2-3; perhaps TRBD2 as D (5 bases). The CDR3 loop spans 16 amino acids. Trimming pared 5 bases from V and 1 base from J, leaving 16 bases between. CDR1 SGHTA and CDR2 FQGTGA come from the germline V gene. The CDR3 coding sequence is TGTGCCAGCAGCCCAGGACTGTCAGGTGGCACAGATACGCAGTATTTT. It is translated as CASSPGLSGGTDTQYF.

The V call is TRBV20-1, the J call TRBJ2-7; TRBD2 might be the D (5 bases). The tail of the sequence fits TRBJ2-5 better, so the J call may be wrong. CDR3 length equals 12 residues. The germline CDR1 and CDR2 sequences are DFQATT and SNEGSKA (reference sequence). The CDR3 nucleotides are TGCAGTGCTAGTCTCCGCGGGGAGACCCAGTACTTC. Protein: CSASLRGETQYF.

The gene calls are TRBV7-3 and TRBJ2-5; 12 bases align to TRBD2. The closer fit of TRBJ2-3 to the DNA end suggests the J call may be wrong. This CDR3 is built from 18 residues. From germline, CDR1 is SGHTA and CDR2 FQGTGA. This CDR3 is CASSLTATSGSGTDTQYF. CDR3 nucleotide sequence: TGTGCCAGCAGCTTAACAGCGACTAGCGGGAGTGGGACAGATACGCAGTATTTT.

This clonotype is judged medium-sized. The J gene is TRBJ1-2, the V gene TRBV6-1, with D perhaps TRBD1 (5 bases). Trimming removed 7 bases at V and 3 bases at J, with 21 bases between. This CDR3 has 16 amino acids. Germline values: CDR1 MNHNS, CDR2 SASEGT. CDR3 residues: CASTPWGVRGDYGYTF. CDR3 sequence (DNA): TGTGCCAGCACCCCATGGGGGGTTAGAGGGGACTATGGCTACACCTTC.

This chain joins TRBV25-1 and TRBJ1-1; 7 nucleotides align to TRBD1. The J segment lost 4 bases and the V segment lost 3 bases, leaving 14 bases of the junction unmatched. The germline gives CDR1 MGHDK, CDR2 SYGVNS. CDR3 size: 17 residues. This CDR3 reads CASSDFEGAGVGTEAFF. The CDR3 DNA is TGTGCCAGCAGTGATTTTGAGGGGGCGGGGGTGGGCACTGAAGCTTTCTTT.

This clonotype was seen only a few times. A much larger clone is a single base away; this may be a read error. The V call is TRBV4-3, the J call TRBJ2-1, with D possibly matching TRBD1 (5 bases). The J call is in doubt because the DNA end fits TRBJ2-7 better. The CDR3 is made up of 15 amino acids. The V gene's germline CDR1 is LGHNA and CDR2 YSLEER. CDR3 loop: CASSQVAGWFDEQYF. CDR3 DNA sequence: TGCGCCAGCAGCCAAGTGGCAGGGTGGTTTGATGAGCAGTACTTC.

This clonotype was seen a handful of times. The CDR3 is CASSLATGELFF. The CDR3 DNA sequence: TGCGCCAGCAGCTTGGCCACCGGGGAGCTGTTTTTT. The chain employs TRBV5-1 and TRBJ2-2; D unclear. V lost 0 bases and J lost 4, with 1 base in between. Germline CDR1 and CDR2: SGHRS and YFSETQ. The CDR3 covers 12 residues.

This clonotype appeared many times. A junction end diverges from the germline sequence, so it may reflect a read error. This chain joins TRBV24-1 and TRBJ2-2; D gene uncertain. Germline V lookup: CDR1 KGHDR, CDR2 SFDVKD. This CDR3 contains 13 residues. The CDR3 reads CATSDFHTGELFF. The CDR3 bases are TGTGCCACCAGTGATTTCCACACGGGGGAGCTGTTTTTT.

The chain has TRBV19 and TRBJ2-5, with D possibly being TRBD2 (6 bases). The DNA end is a closer match to TRBJ2-7, so the J assignment may be wrong. The CDR3 spans 16 residues. Germline CDR1 and CDR2: LNHDA and SQIVND (reference sequence). CDR3 sequence reads: CASSIFGGSGSYEQYF. The CDR3 DNA is TGTGCCAGTAGTATATTTGGGGGTAGCGGATCCTACGAGCAGTACTTC.

The J gene is TRBJ2-1, the V gene TRBV7-3; D gene unclear. The DNA end is more similar to TRBJ2-7, so the J call may be wrong. Germline values: CDR1 SGHTA, CDR2 FQGTGA. This CDR3 contains 13 residues. CDR3 amino acids: CASSLSASSEQYF. CDR3 nucleotide sequence: TGTGCCAGCAGCTTAAGCGCTAGTTCCGAGCAGTACTTC.

This chain links TRBV28 with TRBJ2-1; no clear D. Matching the DNA end better, TRBJ2-7 makes the J call doubtful. Germline CDR1 is MDHEN and CDR2 is SYDVKM. This CDR3 contains 11 residues. CDR3 coding DNA: TGTGCCAGCAGCGAACGGTACGAGCAGTACTTC. This encodes CASSERYEQYF.

The V and J genes are TRBV7-8 and TRBJ2-7; 7 positions agree with TRBD1. The J call may be mistaken, given a closer DNA end match to TRBJ1-2. Per germline, CDR1 SGHVS and CDR2 FQNEAQ. CDR3 length: 15 residues. The CDR3 DNA reads as TGTGCCAGCAGCCTCGAAGAGACAGGGTTCAGTGGCTACACCTTC. This sequence encodes CASSLEETGFSGYTF.

This clonotype occurred once. The chain joins TRBV7-2 to TRBJ2-5; 9 nucleotides align to TRBD2. The J call may be in error: the DNA end matches TRBJ2-7 better. Germline CDR1 is SGHTA and CDR2 is FQGNSA. The CDR3 is 15 residues long. CDR3 loop: CASSVTSGFSYEQYF. The CDR3 region has the DNA TGTGCCAGCAGCGTTACTAGCGGGTTTTCCTACGAGCAGTACTTC.

This clonotype was seen repeatedly, ten times or more. The chain has TRBV10-1 and TRBJ2-5; D is undetermined. The CDR3 loop spans 12 amino acids. Germline loops: CDR1 WNHNN, CDR2 SYGVQD (reference sequence). The ends were cut back, 3 bases at V and 11 bases at J, with 13 bases in the middle. CDR3 region: CASSDTYNEQYF. CDR3 in DNA: TGCGCCAGCAGTGACACTTACAATGAGCAGTACTTC.

For this clonotype: One end of the junction is discordant with germline, which a read error may explain. This rearrangement joins TRBV7-6 to TRBJ1-1, with unresolved D. The CDR3 is made up of 13 amino acids. Germline CDR1 and CDR2: SGHVS and FNYEAQ. Here the CDR3 reads CASSQDWNTEAFF. The CDR3 coding sequence is TGTGCTAGCAGCCAGGACTGGAATACTGAAGCTTTCTTT.

The rearrangement links TRBV7-3 to TRBJ1-1; 8 nucleotides agree with TRBD1. CDR3 length equals 14 residues. The V gene end was trimmed by 3 bases and the J gene end by 1 base; junction bases not matched to a gene: 1. The germline CDR1 and CDR2 sequences are SGHTA and FQGTGA. CDR3 sequence (DNA): TGTGCCAGCAGCTTTGGACAGGGGAACACTGAAGCTTTCTTT. Translated: CASSFGQGNTEAFF.

The chain uses TRBV6-6 and TRBJ2-7; 11 bases fit TRBD1. V dropped 7 bases and J dropped 9; count of bases not matched to a gene: 14. The germline gives CDR1 MNHNY, CDR2 SVGAGI (reference sequence). The CDR3 has 15 residues. DNA of the CDR3: TGTGCCAGCATCCTAGGAGGACAGGGGGCTTTGGGGCAGTACTTC. It specifies CASILGGQGALGQYF.

The chain links TRBV18 to TRBJ1-2, with 7 bases aligning to TRBD1. The CDR3 is 15 residues long. With 3 bases clipped from V and 3 bases from J, the junction kept 7 bases outside the gene matches. CDR1 is KGHSH and CDR2 is LQKENI in the germline V gene. CDR3 region: CASSPDRDVHYGYTF. Here the CDR3 DNA reads TGTGCCAGCTCACCCGACAGGGATGTTCACTATGGCTACACCTTC. Variable domain in full (rest from reference TRBV18 and TRBJ1-2): NAGVMQNPRHLVRRRGQEARLRCSPMKGHSHVYWYRQLPEEGLKFMVYLQKENIIDESGMPKERFSAEFPKEGPSILRIQQVVRGDSAAYFCASSPDRDVHYGYTFGSGTRLTVV.